One and the same sample provided the 17 T cell receptor beta chains below, sequenced in a study of PD-L1 blockade in urothelial cancer. Time point: peripheral blood 6 weeks after treatment start. Assay: immunoSEQ multiplex PCR; the TCRdb copy retains only in-frame clones and omits some. The sample shows some 48,000 clones, about 86% of them seen only once. Sample: PBMCs, taken around atezolizumab (anti-PD-L1) treatment. The receptors were sampled from a man aged 55 to 70 with urothelial cancer.

This clone was seen a single time. V is TRBV28 and J is TRBJ1-5; D ambiguous. Germline CDR1 reads MDHEN; CDR2 reads SYDVKM. CDR3 length equals 14 residues. V gave up 2 bases and J gave up 1 base, with 6 bases separating them. In DNA form, the CDR3 reads TGTGCCAGCAGTTTACCAGCGAGCAATCAGCCCCAGCATTTT. Protein sequence: CASSLPASNQPQHF.

The chain uses TRBV5-6 and TRBJ2-3; 14 nucleotides align to TRBD2. Germline assignment: CDR1 SGHDT and CDR2 YYEEEE. J was trimmed by 7 bases and V by 4 bases; bases with no gene match: 8. The CDR3 spans 16 residues. CDR3 DNA sequence: TGTGCCAGCAGCAGTCGCGGGACTAGCGGGGGTCATACGCAGTATTTT. Amino acids: CASSSRGTSGGHTQYF.

In this sample, this clone turned up once. The rearrangement links TRBV28 to TRBJ1-1; no clear D gene. V dropped 2 bases and J dropped 2 bases, with 15 bases sitting between them. The germline CDR1 and CDR2 sequences are MDHEN and SYDVKM. The CDR3 is 16 amino acids. The CDR3 sequence: CASSLGRIGLNTEAFF. The CDR3 DNA reads TGTGCCAGCAGTTTAGGACGAATCGGACTTAACACTGAAGCTTTCTTT.

The chain combines TRBV11-2 with TRBJ2-3; TRBD2 matches at 11 bases. Germline V gene data show CDR1 as SGHAT and CDR2 as FQNNGV. Germline trimming cut 5 bases from V and 1 base from J; bases unmatched to any gene: 11. This CDR3 region has 18 residues. The CDR3 loop reads CASSGAVAGGHGTDTQYF. The CDR3 DNA reads TGTGCCAGCAGCGGAGCGGTAGCGGGGGGGCATGGCACAGATACGCAGTATTTT.

V is TRBV28 and J is TRBJ2-7, with 8 bases identical to TRBD2. Germline CDR1 is MDHEN and CDR2 is SYDVKM. This CDR3 comprises 14 residues. V lost 7 bases, J lost 7 bases, and 12 bases stayed unmatched. As DNA, the CDR3 is TGTGCCAGCACTTCCAACCGGGGGGGTTGGGAGCAGTACTTC. It codes for CASTSNRGGWEQYF.

The rearrangement uses TRBV7-2 and TRBJ1-5; D is unclear. Looked up from germline, CDR1 is SGHTA and CDR2 is FQGNSA. This CDR3 comprises 12 residues. V was cut by 1 base and J by 6 bases, with 4 bases left in between. This CDR3 reads CASSLVGQPQHF. CDR3 in DNA: TGTGCCAGCAGCTTAGTCGGTCAGCCCCAGCATTTT.

The chain is built from TRBV7-6 and TRBJ2-3; 11 nucleotides agree with TRBD2. V trimming: 6 bases; J trimming: 4 bases; junction bases outside the gene matches: 6. Germline CDR1 and CDR2: SGHVS and FNYEAQ. The length of the CDR3 is 15 residues. The CDR3 DNA is TGTGCCAGCAGTAGCGGGGGGGCCCGGGCAGATACGCAGTATTTT. Protein: CASSSGGARADTQYF.

The chain links TRBV15 to TRBJ1-6; D is uncertain. Trimming took 0 bases from V and 6 from J, leaving 3 bases between them. Germline CDR1 is LNHNV and CDR2 is YYDKDF (reference sequence). CDR3 length equals 13 residues. The CDR3 DNA reads TGTGCCACCAGCAGAGATCGTAATTCACCCCTCCACTTT. It encodes CATSRDRNSPLHF.

This clone was detected only a few times. The gene calls are TRBV28 and TRBJ1-2, with 9 bases identical to TRBD1. V shed 6 bases, J shed 6 bases, and the junction held 5 bases outside the gene matches. Germline CDR1 reads MDHEN; CDR2 reads SYDVKM. The CDR3 sequence is 13 residues long. CDR3 DNA: TGTGCCAGCAGCTCCGGGACAGGGCATGGCTACACCTTC. Amino acids: CASSSGTGHGYTF.

The J gene is TRBJ2-2, the V gene TRBV27; 7 nucleotides align to TRBD1. This CDR3 region has 15 residues. With V trimmed by 3 bases and J by 5 bases, 6 bases remained unmatched. Germline assignment: CDR1 MNHEY and CDR2 SMNVEV (reference sequence). This CDR3 reads CASSFSQGVTGELFF. The CDR3 DNA reads as TGTGCCAGCAGTTTTTCCCAGGGGGTAACCGGGGAGCTGTTTTTT.

This clone was observed once. The chain recombines TRBV5-1 with TRBJ2-3, with D possibly being TRBD2 (5 bases). Germline CDR1 and CDR2: SGHRS and YFSETQ. CDR3 length: 17 amino acids. Trimming took 0 bases from V and 2 from J, leaving 16 bases between them. The CDR3 region is CASSLGPPVLVTDTQYF. The CDR3 bases are TGCGCCAGCAGCTTGGGCCCTCCTGTACTAGTCACAGATACGCAGTATTTT.

V and J are TRBV5-1 and TRBJ1-1; D remains unclear. Per the germline V gene, CDR1 is SGHRS and CDR2 is YFSETQ. Trimming took off 7 bases at V and 3 bases at J, with 16 bases between the two ends. There are 14 residues in the CDR3. This chain's CDR3 is CASHYGLTDTEAFF. As DNA, the CDR3 is TGCGCCAGCCATTATGGACTAACGGACACTGAAGCTTTCTTT.

The chain is built from TRBV6-5 and TRBJ1-1, with D possibly matching TRBD1 (5 bases). With 1 base removed from V and 5 bases from J, the gap between germline ends came to 14 bases. This CDR3 spans 15 amino acids. In germline, CDR1 is MNHEY, CDR2 SVGAGI. The CDR3 spells CASSYYPGGGTEAFF. For the CDR3, the DNA is TGTGCCAGCAGTTACTACCCGGGGGGGGGAACTGAAGCTTTCTTT.

The chain is built from TRBV13 and TRBJ1-6; no clear D gene. The CDR3 sequence is 13 residues long. Germline V gene data show CDR1 as PRHDT and CDR2 as FYEKMQ (reference sequence). V was trimmed by 5 bases and J by 7 bases, leaving 9 bases between them. The DNA for the CDR3 is TGTGCCAGCAGCGACACGGGAAATTCACCCCTCCACTTT. It specifies CASSDTGNSPLHF.

On this clone: The junction departs from the called germline gene at one end, perhaps through a read error. This sample also contains other DNA sequences that code for the same CDR3. The chain links TRBV27 to TRBJ2-1; 7 nucleotides agree with TRBD2. CDR1 and CDR2 from the germline V gene are MNHEY and SMNVEV (reference sequence). The CDR3 covers 17 residues. The CDR3 sequence is CASTSTQRGSSYNEQFF. The CDR3 nucleotides are TGTGCCAGCACTTCGACCCAGCGGGGCAGCTCCTACAATGAACAGTTCTTC.

The V and J genes are TRBV7-2 and TRBJ2-3; D is perhaps TRBD1 (5 bases). Germline V gene sequence: CDR1 SGHTA, CDR2 FQGNSA. V lost 1 base and J 4 bases, leaving 18 bases between the germline ends. The CDR3 runs 17 residues. CDR3 nucleotides: TGTGCCAGCAGCTTAGAATGGCCAGGGATGGATTCAGATACGCAGTATTTT. It codes for CASSLEWPGMDSDTQYF. The full variable domain, rest sourced from reference TRBV7-2 and TRBJ2-3, is GAGVSQSPSNKVTEKGKDVELRCDPISGHTALYWYRQSLGQGLEFLIYFQGNSAPDKSGLPSDRFSAERTGGSVSTLTIQRTQQEDSAVYLCASSLEWPGMDSDTQYFGPGTRLTVL.

The chain uses TRBV12-5 and TRBJ2-1; 11 bases fit TRBD2. Germline V gene sequence: CDR1 LGHNT, CDR2 FRNRAP. The CDR3 loop spans 15 amino acids. Losses at the gene ends were 6 bases for V and 4 bases for J; bases not matched to a gene: 5. In nucleotides, the CDR3 is TGTGCTAGTGGGAGTTCTAGCGGGGGGTACAATGAGCAGTTCTTC. Translated: CASGSSSGGYNEQFF. Full variable domain (missing parts from reference TRBV12-5 and TRBJ2-1): DARVTQTPRHKVTEMGQEVTMRCQPILGHNTVFWYRQTMMQGLELLAYFRNRAPLDDSGMPKDRFSAEMPDATLATLKIQPSEPRDSAVYFCASGSSSGGYNEQFFGPGTRLTVL.